The source of this TCR beta chain is a study of cytomegalovirus exposure and HLA in healthy donors. Study summary: An early data release held tens of millions of unique TCRs from HLA-typed donors. Researchers found that about four fifths of 300 to 450 genotyped donors fell within the Caucasian-associated ancestry cluster.

PCR amplification relied on 60 Vbeta primers (plus 13 Jbeta primers). Only in-frame clones appear in the TCRdb table, and some are missing; sequencing was by immunoSEQ multiplex PCR. The repertoire holds 150,000 to 200,000 clones, with 76% as singletons. On this clone itself: As yet, its antigen is unknown.

This CDR3 has 14 amino acids. V lost 8 bases to trimming and J lost 2 bases; unmatched junction nucleotides: 9. Germline-derived CDR1 and CDR2 are SGHDT and YYEEEE. Study-wide results and caveats: In a later analysis, TCR beta V- and J-gene trimming was associated with a missense DCLRE1C variant. Confirmation was obtained in vitro that a few CMV-associated chains are specific for CMV antigens.

Source material: PBMCs. The rearrangement joins TRBV5-6 to TRBJ2-7; 8 bases are a match to TRBD1. The clonotype was recovered from a male donor in good health and CMV-seronegative. CDR3: CASQAQGEPYEQYF. CDR3 nucleotides: TGTGCCAGTCAGGCACAGGGGGAACCCTACGAGCAGTACTTC.